This TCR beta chain was recorded in a study of identical twins. The sample holds a few counts of this clonotype. The antigen is undetermined. This CDR3 is 11 amino acids long. V dropped 8 bases and J dropped 5 bases, with 10 bases sitting between them. TCRdb reanalysed the 5' RACE reads using MiXCR and keeps one entry per CDR3 protein. The table includes about 720,000 distinct CDR3 sequences, roughly 18% detected once. Broader study findings: Some out-of-frame alpha sequences were shared by twins, and these showed excess low generation probability. Possibly, invariant MAIT and iNKT cells partly confounded zero-insertion analyses.

This sample was shared with a second study, whose subject was T cells expressing NK-cell markers. From that report: Cells sorted as CD3+CD56+NKG2C+, CD3+CD56+NKG2C- and CD3+CD56-NKG2C+ T cells supplied the TCR beta repertoires. Whether expanded NKG2C+ T cell clones recognized HCMV stayed uncertain.

J is TRBJ2-7 and V is TRBV12-3 or TRBV12-4; D is undetermined. Sequencing was performed on PBMCs. The TCR comes from a woman aged 18-29 years in good health. CDR3 sequence: CASAAVHEQYF. CDR3 coding DNA: TGTGCCAGCGCCGCGGTGCACGAGCAGTACTTC.